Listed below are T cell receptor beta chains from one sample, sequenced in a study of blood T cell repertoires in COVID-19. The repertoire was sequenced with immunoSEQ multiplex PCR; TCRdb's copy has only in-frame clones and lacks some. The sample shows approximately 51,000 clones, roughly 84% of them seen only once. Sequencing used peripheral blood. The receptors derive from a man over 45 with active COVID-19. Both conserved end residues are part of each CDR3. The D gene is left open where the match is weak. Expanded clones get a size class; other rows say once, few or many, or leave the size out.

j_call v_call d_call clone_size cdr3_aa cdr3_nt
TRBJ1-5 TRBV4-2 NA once CASSLQGWGQPQHF TGTGCCAGCAGCCTACAGGGCTGGGGGCAGCCCCAGCATTTT
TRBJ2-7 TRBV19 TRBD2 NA CASRLTPSGSSYEQYF TGTGCCAGTAGACTTACGCCTAGCGGGAGCTCCTACGAGCAGTACTTC
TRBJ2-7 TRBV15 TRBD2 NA CATSTGTTDFYEQYF TGTGCCACCAGCACCGGGACTACTGACTTCTACGAGCAGTACTTC
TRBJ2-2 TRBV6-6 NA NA CASSPPPDRGTGELFF TGTGCCAGCAGTCCACCCCCCGATAGGGGAACCGGGGAGCTGTTTTTT
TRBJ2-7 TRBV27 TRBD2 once CASTAAGGYEQYF TGTGCCAGCACTGCGGCGGGGGGGTACGAGCAGTACTTC
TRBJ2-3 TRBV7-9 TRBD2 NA CASSLRLAGTTDTQYF TGTGCCAGCAGCTTACGCCTAGCGGGAACCACAGATACGCAGTATTTT
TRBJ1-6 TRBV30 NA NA CAWRYENSPGSPLHF TGTGCCTGGAGATACGAGAACAGCCCAGGATCACCCCTCCACTTT
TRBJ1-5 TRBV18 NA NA CASSPPGDQPQHF TGTGCCAGCTCACCACCCGGGGATCAGCCCCAGCATTTT
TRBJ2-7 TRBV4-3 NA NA CASSQELTRQNYEQYF TGCGCCAGCAGCCAAGAGTTAACCCGACAGAACTACGAGCAGTACTTC
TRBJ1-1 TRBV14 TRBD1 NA CASSQVDRGITEAFF TGTGCCAGCAGCCAAGTGGACAGGGGAATCACTGAAGCTTTCTTT
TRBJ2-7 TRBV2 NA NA CASSQGNYEQYF TGTGCCAGCAGTCAGGGGAACTACGAGCAGTACTTC
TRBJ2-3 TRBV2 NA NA CAGESTAAQYF TGTGCCGGGGAGTCCACAGCGGCGCAGTATTTT
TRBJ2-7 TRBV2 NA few CASSEYYEQYF TGTGCCAGCAGTGAATACTACGAGCAGTACTTC
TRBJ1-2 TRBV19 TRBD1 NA CASNLLGTEAHGYTF TGTGCCAGTAACCTCCTGGGGACAGAAGCTCATGGCTACACCTTC
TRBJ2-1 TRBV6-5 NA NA CASSYGVRSNEQFF TGTGCCAGCAGTTACGGAGTCAGAAGTAATGAGCAGTTCTTC
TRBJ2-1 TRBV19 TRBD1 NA CASSGTGGNEQFF TGTGCCAGTAGTGGGACAGGGGGGAATGAGCAGTTCTTC
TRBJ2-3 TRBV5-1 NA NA CASSLAQGTDTQYF TGCGCCAGCAGCTTGGCACAGGGCACAGATACGCAGTATTTT
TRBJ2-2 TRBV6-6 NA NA CASSRSGGELFF TGTGCCAGCAGTCGTTCCGGCGGGGAGCTGTTTTTT
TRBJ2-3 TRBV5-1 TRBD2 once CASSLDETGLASIPDTQYF TGCGCCAGCAGCTTGGATGAGACCGGACTAGCGTCGATTCCAGATACGCAGTATTTT
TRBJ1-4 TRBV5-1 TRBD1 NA CASSYQGGGGEKLFF TGCGCCAGCAGCTACCAAGGGGGCGGTGGTGAAAAACTGTTTTTT
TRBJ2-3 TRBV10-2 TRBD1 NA CASSESRDRGVNTQYF TGCGCCAGCAGTGAGTCTAGGGACAGGGGAGTAAATACGCAGTATTTT
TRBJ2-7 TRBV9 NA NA CASSVGQGTYEQYF TGTGCCAGCAGCGTAGGTCAGGGAACCTACGAGCAGTACTTC
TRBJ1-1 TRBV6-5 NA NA CASSPQPRVGTEAFF TGTGCCAGCAGTCCGCAACCCAGGGTGGGCACTGAAGCTTTCTTT
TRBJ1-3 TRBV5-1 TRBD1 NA CASSREGQDSGNTIYF TGCGCCAGCAGCAGGGAGGGACAGGACTCTGGAAACACCATATATTTT
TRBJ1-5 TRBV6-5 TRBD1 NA CASSRQGTVGQPQHF TGTGCCAGCAGCCGACAGGGGACTGTGGGACAGCCCCAGCATTTT
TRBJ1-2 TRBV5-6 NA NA CASSPLNRGRGGYTF TGTGCCAGCAGCCCTTTAAACCGGGGAAGGGGGGGCTACACCTTC
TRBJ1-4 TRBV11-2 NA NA CASTATVNNEKLFF TGTGCCAGCACCGCGACAGTCAATAATGAAAAACTGTTTTTT
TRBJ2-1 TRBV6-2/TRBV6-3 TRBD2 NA CASSYLGLAGVIYNEQFF TGTGCCAGCAGTTACCTGGGACTAGCGGGAGTAATTTACAATGAGCAGTTCTTC
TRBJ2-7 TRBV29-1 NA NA CSVQRSSYEQYF TGCAGCGTTCAGAGGAGCTCCTACGAGCAGTACTTC
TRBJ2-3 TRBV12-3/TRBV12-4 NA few CASSSRHATQYF TGTGCCAGCAGTTCCAGACACGCTACGCAGTATTTT
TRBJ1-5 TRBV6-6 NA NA CASSYWQGLNQPQHF TGTGCCAGCAGTTACTGGCAGGGGTTGAATCAGCCCCAGCATTTT
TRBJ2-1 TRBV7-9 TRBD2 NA CASSLSGSRFGEQFF TGTGCCAGCAGCTTGAGCGGGAGTAGATTCGGTGAGCAGTTCTTC